This TCR beta chain comes out of a study of shared T cell receptors in the human thymus. Produced via immunoSEQ multiplex PCR; TCRdb's table is partial and in-frame only. The table lists 720,000 or so clones, approximately 85% of them singletons, with approximately 0.01% in the top ten. Trimming cost V 6 bases and J 0 bases, with 8 bases left between them. Germline CDR1 is MNHNS and CDR2 is SASEGT. This CDR3 contains 13 residues. This same sample was also part of a study on human thymus T cells. This second report adds: Thymic tissue was derived from resections collected during corrective heart surgery. Related research has reported that thymic repertoires overlap highly among unrelated individuals.

The clonotype was recovered from a girl under three years old with a congenital heart defect. The sample consisted of thymocytes. The rearrangement links TRBV6-1 to TRBJ1-1; tentatively, D is TRBD1 (5 bases). The CDR3 loop reads CASRRGMNTEAFF. The CDR3 DNA reads as TGTGCCAGCAGAAGGGGTATGAACACTGAAGCTTTCTTT.